The 28 T cell receptor beta chains in this list originate from one sample, sequenced in a study of shared clonotypes between healthy human individuals (dated by TCRdb to 2020 to 2022). Libraries came from the immunoSEQ multiplex PCR assay. In its TCRdb copy, this immuneACCESS table keeps in-frame sequences only and misses some clones. Where compared with another copy, unresolved V genes explain less than half of these, and the others have no known cause. Across this sample there are roughly 2,500,000 clones, with approximately 93% seen only once. The ten largest account for 0.35% to 0.45% of the sample. The sequencing sample was made of naive CD4+ T cells from PBMCs. What the cell subset or site label conveys for this sample: CD45RA+ positively selected. Source of these receptors: a man aged 18 to 30 in good health. Some clones in this sample may be carry-over from other donors' samples.

This chain uses TRBV4-1 with TRBJ2-1, with D maybe TRBD2 (5 bases). Trimming took off 0 bases at V and 4 bases at J, with 13 bases between the two ends. CDR3 size: 16 residues. Germline CDR1 MGHRA, CDR2 YSYEKL. CDR3 bases: TGCGCCAGCAGCCAAGAGGAGACACTAGGATACAATGAGCAGTTCTTC. Translation: CASSQEETLGYNEQFF.

The genes are TRBV5-1 and TRBJ1-4, with TRBD1 identical over 10 bases. The V segment lost 3 bases and the J segment 5 bases; nucleotides outside the gene matches: 7. The CDR3 runs 16 residues. In germline, CDR1 is SGHRS, CDR2 YFSETQ. CDR3 residues: CASSSIPGQGNEKLFF. The DNA of the CDR3 is TGCGCCAGCAGCTCTATACCGGGACAGGGGAATGAAAAACTGTTTTTT.

This chain's CDR3 is CASSLGGDQPQHF. The DNA of the CDR3 is TGTGCCAGCTCACTTGGAGGGGATCAGCCCCAGCATTTT. The chain recombines TRBV18 with TRBJ1-5, with TRBD1 as a possible D gene (5 bases). V lost 4 bases to trimming and J lost 5 bases, with 9 bases between them. Germline lookup yields CDR1 KGHSH and CDR2 LQKENI. The CDR3 length is 13 residues.

The V call is TRBV5-1, the J call TRBJ2-2; 7 bases are shared with TRBD2. With V trimmed by 0 bases and J by 7 bases, 9 bases remained unmatched. The CDR3 loop spans 16 amino acids. Per the germline V gene, CDR1 is SGHRS and CDR2 is YFSETQ. The CDR3 is CASSLVLAERGGELFF. CDR3 nucleotide sequence: TGCGCCAGCAGCTTGGTTCTAGCGGAGAGGGGCGGGGAGCTGTTTTTT.

The rearrangement uses TRBV11-2 and TRBJ2-1; maybe TRBD2 (7 bases). Trimming left V 2 bases short and J 4 bases short, with 12 bases between. Germline V gene lookup returns CDR1 SGHAT and CDR2 FQNNGV. This CDR3 spans 15 amino acids. The CDR3 is CASSLRGARYNEQFF. The CDR3 coding sequence is TGTGCCAGCAGCTTACGGGGGGCAAGGTACAATGAGCAGTTCTTC. The entire variable domain, with the rest obtained from reference TRBV11-2 and TRBJ2-1, is as follows: EAGVAQSPRYKIIEKRQSVAFWCNPISGHATLYWYQQILGQGPKLLIQFQNNGVVDDSQLPKDRFSAERLKGVDSTLKIQPAKLEDSAVYLCASSLRGARYNEQFFGPGTRLTVL.

To note about this clone: Other DNA sequences of this sample code for an identical CDR3. The J gene is TRBJ2-5, the V gene TRBV20-1; D remains unclear. This CDR3 has 11 residues. The V and J ends lost 0 bases and 5 bases respectively, with 4 bases between them. CDR1 and CDR2 (germline): DFQATT, SNEGSKA (reference sequence). CDR3 region: CSARDRETQYF. In DNA, the CDR3 is TGCAGTGCTAGAGATCGCGAGACCCAGTACTTC.

Remarks on this clone: Additional DNA sequences in this sample encode the identical CDR3. The chain has TRBV9 and TRBJ2-1, with 11 bases that match TRBD2. This CDR3 is 15 amino acids long. In germline, CDR1 is SGDLS, CDR2 YYNGEE. V lost 3 bases, J lost 4 bases, and 3 bases stayed unmatched. This chain's CDR3 is CASSATSGAYNEQFF. The CDR3 DNA follows: TGTGCCAGCAGCGCGACTAGCGGGGCTTACAATGAGCAGTTCTTC.

As to this clone: The sample contains more than one DNA sequence encoding this CDR3. The chain couples TRBV7-3 to TRBJ2-3; D is possibly TRBD1 (5 bases). There are 15 residues in the CDR3. V was trimmed by 2 bases and J by 1 base, leaving 10 bases between them. Germline assignment: CDR1 SGHTA and CDR2 FQGTGA. The DNA for the CDR3 is TGTGCCAGCAGCTTACTTGAAGGGGGCACAGATACGCAGTATTTT. It codes for CASSLLEGGTDTQYF. Supplemented by reference TRBV7-3 and TRBJ2-3, the full variable domain reads GAGVSQTPSNKVTEKGKYVELRCDPISGHTALYWYRQSLGQGPEFLIYFQGTGAADDSGLPNDRFFAVRPEGSVSTLKIQRTERGDSAVYLCASSLLEGGTDTQYFGPGTRLTVL.

The chain links TRBV5-4 to TRBJ2-1; D gene uncertain. With 0 bases removed from V and 0 bases from J, the gap between germline ends came to 10 bases. The germline CDR1 and CDR2 sequences are SGHNT and YYREEE (reference sequence). This CDR3 has 16 residues. Here the CDR3 reads CASSLADARSYNEQFF. The CDR3 nucleotides are TGTGCCAGCAGCTTGGCTGATGCACGCTCCTACAATGAGCAGTTCTTC.

A few counts support this clone. The chain carries TRBV4-3 and TRBJ1-2; the D is unclear. In germline, CDR1 is LGHNA, CDR2 YSLEER. The CDR3 extends over 15 amino acids. V was pared by 0 bases and J by 3 bases, with 11 bases between. This CDR3 is CASSQESRSHYGYTF. The CDR3 bases are TGCGCCAGCAGCCAAGAGTCCAGGAGTCACTATGGCTACACCTTC.

V gene TRBV2 combines with J gene TRBJ2-3; D ambiguous. Germline V lookup: CDR1 SNHLY, CDR2 FYNNEI. Trimming took 4 bases from V and 1 from J, leaving 3 bases between them. The CDR3 sequence is 12 residues long. This chain's CDR3 is CASSGGTDTQYF. As DNA, the CDR3 is TGTGCCAGCAGTGGGGGCACAGATACGCAGTATTTT.

The gene calls are TRBV28 and TRBJ1-2; D not resolved. This CDR3 is 14 amino acids long. The V and J ends lost 8 bases and 5 bases respectively, with 18 bases between them. Germline CDR1 MDHEN, CDR2 SYDVKM. The CDR3 reads CASAEGGASYGYTF. The CDR3 nucleotides are TGTGCCAGCGCGGAGGGCGGCGCGAGTTATGGCTACACCTTC.

The chain uses TRBV14 and TRBJ1-1, with D uncertain. CDR1 and CDR2 from the germline V gene are SGHDN and FVKESK. The CDR3 is 13 amino acids. V lost 1 base and J lost 8, with 11 bases in between. CDR3 sequence: CASSQGLRQEAFF. CDR3 bases: TGTGCCAGCAGCCAAGGTCTTCGCCAGGAAGCTTTCTTT.

The V gene is TRBV6-5, the J gene TRBJ1-1; no reliable D call. Trimming took 6 bases from V and 1 from J, leaving 6 bases between them. CDR3 length: 12 amino acids. The germline V gene has CDR1 MNHEY and CDR2 SVGAGI. The CDR3 is CASRRSNTEAFF. Written as DNA, the CDR3 is TGTGCCAGCAGGCGGTCGAACACTGAAGCTTTCTTT.

The CDR3: CASSFRPRDRGTSGANVLTF. The CDR3 bases are TGTGCCAGCAGTTTCCGACCCCGGGACAGGGGGACCTCTGGGGCCAACGTCCTGACTTTC. This sequence joins TRBV27 and TRBJ2-6; 11 nucleotides match TRBD1. J gave up 0 bases and V 3 bases, and 10 bases lay outside the gene matches. Germline V gene data show CDR1 as MNHEY and CDR2 as SMNVEV (reference sequence). This CDR3 has 20 residues.

The chain recombines TRBV11-3 with TRBJ2-4, with a tentative D call TRBD2 (5 bases). V was shortened by 1 base and J by 1 base, with 5 bases between the two germline ends. Germline lookup yields CDR1 SGHNT and CDR2 YENEEA. CDR3 length: 14 residues. The CDR3 bases are TGTGCCAGCAGCTTAGGAGGGGCCAAAAACATTCAGTACTTC. Protein sequence: CASSLGGAKNIQYF.

The rearrangement uses TRBV7-2 and TRBJ2-4; a weak D match, TRBD1 (6 bases). CDR1 and CDR2 from the germline V gene are SGHTA and FQGNSA. Trimming removed 4 bases at V and 8 bases at J, with 6 bases between. The CDR3 contains 11 residues. The CDR3 here is CASSSGDIQYF. The CDR3 DNA follows: TGTGCCAGCAGCTCAGGGGACATTCAGTACTTC.

On this clone: This same CDR3 is encoded by further DNA sequences in the sample. The DNA of the CDR3 is TGTGCCTGGACAGTTAGCTCTGGAAACACCATATATTTT. This translates into CAWTVSSGNTIYF. J is TRBJ1-3 and V is TRBV30; D remains ambiguous. V dropped 4 bases and J dropped 0 bases, with 7 bases sitting between them. The germline V gene has CDR1 GTSNPN and CDR2 SVGIG (reference sequence). The CDR3 extends over 13 amino acids. Full variable domain (rest looked up from reference TRBV30 and TRBJ1-3): SQTIHQWPATLVQPVGSPLSLECTVEGTSNPNLYWYRQAAGRGLQLLFYSVGIGQISSEVPQNLSASRPQDRQFILSSKKLLLSDSGFYLCAWTVSSGNTIYFGEGSWLTVV.

The V gene is TRBV7-2, the J gene TRBJ2-7; 12 nucleotides align to TRBD1. V dropped 5 bases and J dropped 6; count of bases not matched to a gene: 8. The CDR3 sequence is 15 residues long. Germline V gene sequence: CDR1 SGHTA, CDR2 FQGNSA. The CDR3 DNA reads as TGTGCCAGCAGCCCAAGGGGACAGGGGGCGTTCGAGCAGTACTTC. It encodes CASSPRGQGAFEQYF. Supplemented by reference TRBV7-2 and TRBJ2-7, the full variable domain reads GAGVSQSPSNKVTEKGKDVELRCDPISGHTALYWYRQSLGQGLEFLIYFQGNSAPDKSGLPSDRFSAERTGGSVSTLTIQRTQQEDSAVYLCASSPRGQGAFEQYFGPGTRLTVT.

The chain recombines TRBV29-1 with TRBJ2-3, with D perhaps TRBD1 or TRBD2 (5 bases each). Per germline, CDR1 SQVTM and CDR2 ANQGSEA. This CDR3 is 16 amino acids long. V was shortened by 0 bases and J by 6 bases, with 19 bases between the two germline ends. CDR3 amino acids: CSVEDKGFGVADTQYF. The CDR3 nucleotides are TGCAGCGTTGAAGATAAGGGGTTCGGGGTTGCGGATACGCAGTATTTT.

The J gene is TRBJ2-2, the V gene TRBV15; tentative D call: TRBD1 (5 bases). This CDR3 spans 14 amino acids. V lost 6 bases to trimming and J lost 4 bases, with 12 bases between them. Per the germline V gene, CDR1 is LNHNV and CDR2 is YYDKDF (reference sequence). CDR3: CATRQIGATGELFF. Here the CDR3 DNA reads TGTGCCACCAGACAGATTGGGGCCACCGGGGAGCTGTTTTTT. The full variable domain, its missing parts supplied by reference TRBV15 and TRBJ2-2, is DAMVIQNPRYQVTQFGKPVTLSCSQTLNHNVMYWYQQKSSQAPKLLFHYYDKDFNNEADTPDNFQSRRPNTSFCFLDIRSPGLGDTAMYLCATRQIGATGELFFGEGSRLTVL.

The rearrangement links TRBV4-1 to TRBJ2-7, with D hard to call. The CDR3 loop spans 15 amino acids. The germline CDR1 and CDR2 sequences are MGHRA and YSYEKL. The V gene lost 0 bases and the J gene lost 2 bases, with 11 bases spanning the gap. The CDR3 sequence: CASSQDRKGTYEQYF. In nucleotides, the CDR3 is TGCGCCAGCAGCCAAGATCGGAAAGGCACCTACGAGCAGTACTTC.

This rearrangement joins TRBV9 to TRBJ2-5, with D unclear. The CDR3 is 14 amino acids. From germline, CDR1 is SGDLS and CDR2 YYNGEE. The germline V and J ends were trimmed by 0 bases and 2 bases, with 8 bases remaining between them. CDR3 sequence reads: CASSVGGHQETQYF. The CDR3 nucleotides are TGTGCCAGCAGCGTAGGAGGCCATCAAGAGACCCAGTACTTC.

With regard to this clone: Distinct nucleotide sequences in the sample also encode this CDR3. This chain connects TRBV6-5 to TRBJ1-3, with D unresolved. The germline gives CDR1 MNHEY, CDR2 SVGAGI. The CDR3 contains 15 residues. The V and J ends lost 0 bases and 0 bases respectively, with 6 bases between them. CDR3 bases: TGTGCCAGCAGTTACTCTCGGGGCTCTGGAAACACCATATATTTT. Translating gives CASSYSRGSGNTIYF.

This chain connects TRBV28 to TRBJ2-3, with 8 positions matching TRBD1. This CDR3 has 17 amino acids. J lost 0 bases, V lost 6 bases, and 11 bases had no gene match. CDR1 is MDHEN and CDR2 is SYDVKM in the germline V gene. Written as DNA, the CDR3 is TGTGCCAGCAGCCCCCGGGACAGGCCCCCTAGCACAGATACGCAGTATTTT. It translates to CASSPRDRPPSTDTQYF.

V gene TRBV28 combines with J gene TRBJ1-1, with 7 bases lining up with TRBD1. Trimming at V came to 5 bases and at J to 2 bases, leaving 8 bases not matched to a gene. The length of the CDR3 is 15 residues. CDR1 is MDHEN, CDR2 SYDVKM, per germline. CDR3 coding DNA: TGTGCCAGCAGTCCTACGGGACAGCTAAACACTGAAGCTTTCTTT. Its protein product is CASSPTGQLNTEAFF.

This chain joins TRBV30 and TRBJ2-5, with TRBD1 as a possible D gene (6 bases). With 0 bases removed from V and 5 bases from J, the gap between germline ends came to 16 bases. The CDR3 extends over 15 amino acids. From germline, CDR1 is GTSNPN and CDR2 SVGIG (reference sequence). DNA of the CDR3: TGTGCCTGGAGTGTAGGGACAATAGGGAAGGAGACCCAGTACTTC. Translated, it gives CAWSVGTIGKETQYF.

This clone was counted between two and nine times. V and J are TRBV5-1 and TRBJ2-7, with D perhaps assigned TRBD1 or TRBD2 (5 bases each). The V end was cut by 6 bases, the J end by 4 bases, with 17 bases between. The CDR3 covers 14 residues. CDR1 and CDR2 from the germline V gene are SGHRS and YFSETQ. The CDR3 is CASTPWGFGYEQYF. DNA of the CDR3: TGCGCCAGCACCCCTTGGGGGTTCGGGTACGAGCAGTACTTC.